These T cell receptor beta chains were read from a single sample in a study of cytomegalovirus exposure and HLA in healthy donors. Repertoires were generated with immunoSEQ multiplex PCR, while TCRdb's copy carries only in-frame clones and drops some. The sample lists 150,000 to 200,000 clones, 81% seen once, with approximately 5% in the top ten. Source material: PBMCs. The receptors were sampled from a woman younger than 35 in good health and CMV-seropositive. The conserved cysteine and the conserved F or W are not part of the CDR3 here. D genes are given only for firm matches.

TRBD1 TRBV28 ASSFSGQGPPYEQY
NA TRBV5-6 ASSLYLYNEQF
NA TRBV14 ASSQRRTANTGELF
TRBD2 TRBV27 ASSRGSGGATDTQY
TRBD2 TRBV27 AAGGTGELF
TRBD1 TRBV2 ASRMGQNYEQY
TRBD2 TRBV4-2 ASSLPPSGGATDTQY
NA TRBV7-6 ASSLAVTDPDTQY
NA TRBV9 ASSVLTASNTEAF
NA TRBV18 ASSPGLGGAAFGQY
NA TRBV4-1 ASSQVGGNQPQH
TRBD1 TRBV4-1 ASSRFGQDLEAF
NA TRBV10-3 AISEYPANYGYT
TRBD2 TRBV9 ASSSTSGGFQETQY
NA TRBV15 ATSRWGQFSGNTIY